This T cell receptor beta chain came from a study of blood T cell repertoires in COVID-19. In the study overall: The study drew acute and convalescent COVID-19 samples from the United States, Italy and Spain.

Enrolment of Seattle patients took place during active infection, and they were followed longitudinally. V was pared by 5 bases and J by 5 bases, with 18 bases of the junction left unmatched. CDR1 is SEHNR and CDR2 is FQNEAQ in the germline V gene (reference sequence). There are 19 residues in the CDR3. In the study's own analysis: Amplified reference gene primers provided the basis for estimating nucleated cell counts. Produced via immunoSEQ multiplex PCR; TCRdb's table is partial and in-frame only. Clonal size and the V and J genes are those of that table, whereas D and trimming came from the DNA. This sample yields approximately 150,000 clones, of which approximately 86% are seen a single time; 2.5% belongs to the top ten.

This TCR derives from a woman of 80 years or more with COVID-19, enrolled during active disease. Sequencing was done on a sample of peripheral blood. The chain carries TRBV7-9 and TRBJ2-1; 10 nucleotides line up with TRBD2. The CDR3 DNA sequence: TGTGCCAGCAGCCCGAGACCCCTCGGACTAGCGGAAGCCCACAATGAGCAGTTCTTC. This translates into CASSPRPLGLAEAHNEQFF.